The 16 T cell receptor beta chains presented below share a single source sample, sequenced in a study of T cells expressing NK-cell markers. Reprocessing the 5' RACE reads, TCRdb reports a single entry for every CDR3 protein and omits DNA. Recorded for this sample: 440,000 or so distinct CDR3 sequences. The source material was blood T cells: a sorted CD56 or NKG2C T cell subset, CD4+ or CD8+ T cells, or bulk PBMC T cells (not recorded which). The receptors stem from a woman aged 18 to 75 in good health.

J is TRBJ2-1 and V is TRBV19; TCRdb's assignment of TRBD2 cannot be checked, as there is no DNA. Germline lookup yields CDR1 LNHDA and CDR2 SQIVND (reference sequence). CDR3 size: 13 residues. CDR3 amino acids: CATGLAGVGEQFF.

The gene calls are TRBV6-1 and TRBJ2-4; the D call of TRBD1 rests on TCRdb alone, since no DNA is present to check it. Looked up from germline, CDR1 is MNHNS and CDR2 is SASEGT. CDR3 length: 15 residues. The CDR3 here is CASSGSRGAKNIQYF.

The chain couples TRBV7-9 to TRBJ1-1; TCRdb reports TRBD1, a call that lacks DNA to check it against. CDR1 is SEHNR, CDR2 FQNEAQ, per germline (reference sequence). The CDR3 consists of 14 residues. Here the CDR3 reads CASSFPGPGTEAFF. Complete variable domain (other parts from reference TRBV7-9 and TRBJ1-1): DTGVSQNPRHKITKRGQNVTFRCDPISEHNRLYWYRQTLGQGPEFLTYFQNEAQLEKSRLLSDRFSAERPKGSFSTLEIQRTEQGDSAMYLCASSFPGPGTEAFFGQGTRLTVV.

V is TRBV12-3 or TRBV12-4 and J is TRBJ1-3; TCRdb indicates TRBD1, and absent DNA this call remains unverified. The CDR3 has 14 residues. CDR3 region: CASSFMAPGNTIYF.

J is TRBJ2-6 and V is TRBV27; TCRdb selects TRBD1, and the lack of DNA leaves this call unchecked. This CDR3 comprises 15 residues. In germline, CDR1 is MNHEY, CDR2 SMNVEV (reference sequence). The CDR3 here is CASSSRQSGANVLTF.

The chain joins TRBV5-4 to TRBJ2-3; TCRdb reports TRBD2, a call that lacks DNA to check it against. From germline, CDR1 is SGHNT and CDR2 YYREEE (reference sequence). CDR3 size: 17 residues. The CDR3 sequence is CASSLKLGGASTDTQYF. Full variable domain (outside the CDR3, taken from reference TRBV5-4 and TRBJ2-3): ETGVTQSPTHLIKTRGQQVTLRCSSQSGHNTVSWYQQALGQGPQFIFQYYREEENGRGNFPPRFSGLQFPNYSSELNVNALELDDSALYLCASSLKLGGASTDTQYFGPGTRLTVL.

The genes are TRBV29-1 and TRBJ2-5; TCRdb indicates TRBD1, and absent DNA this call remains unverified. CDR1 and CDR2 from the germline V gene are SQVTM and ANQGSEA. The CDR3 consists of 15 residues. The CDR3 here is CSVEEEATGGETQYF.

The V call is TRBV29-1, the J call TRBJ2-3; lacking DNA, the TRBD2 call made by TCRdb goes unchecked. The CDR3 contains 16 residues. Germline V lookup: CDR1 SQVTM, CDR2 ANQGSEA. This CDR3 reads CSVEKGGRIPTDTQYF.

The CDR3 here is CASSYSGGGEETQYF. The chain is built from TRBV6-5 and TRBJ2-5; the TCRdb D gene call, TRBD1, has no DNA to confirm it. Germline CDR1 and CDR2: MNHEY and SVGAGI. This CDR3 region has 15 residues.

The chain is built from TRBV5-1 and TRBJ2-3; TCRdb proposes TRBD2, but this gene call is untestable without DNA. CDR3 size: 14 residues. CDR1 and CDR2 (germline): SGHRS, YFSETQ. CDR3 protein: CASRGLAGTDTQYF.

The chain employs TRBV7-2 and TRBJ2-1; the D call of TRBD1 rests on TCRdb alone, since no DNA is present to check it. Germline V gene lookup returns CDR1 SGHTA and CDR2 FQGNSA. This CDR3 region has 13 residues. CDR3 region: CASSSRGVNEQFF.

The V call is TRBV5-1, the J call TRBJ1-3. Looked up from germline, CDR1 is SGHRS and CDR2 is YFSETQ. The CDR3 runs to 15 residues. The chain's CDR3 is CASTLDGSSGNTIYF.

V is TRBV28 and J is TRBJ2-1. CDR3 length equals 16 residues. Looked up from germline, CDR1 is MDHEN and CDR2 is SYDVKM. The CDR3 spells CASSPRSAGVYNEQFF.

V is TRBV12-5 and J is TRBJ2-2; the TCRdb call, TRBD2, lacks DNA for checking. This CDR3 is built from 16 residues. Germline assignment: CDR1 LGHNT and CDR2 FRNRAP. This chain's CDR3 is CASGLYRAEETGELFF.

V is TRBV14 and J is TRBJ2-3. Germline CDR1 SGHDN, CDR2 FVKESK. The CDR3 length is 13 residues. CDR3 loop: CASSPQTVDTQYF.

The rearrangement joins TRBV12-3 or TRBV12-4 to TRBJ2-3; checking the TCRdb D call of TRBD2 is not possible without DNA. CDR3 length: 13 residues. The chain's CDR3 is CASTSGLTDTQYF.